This TCR beta chain was observed in a study of T cells expressing NK-cell markers. The CDR3 consists of 15 residues. Looked up from germline, CDR1 is LGHDT and CDR2 is YNNKEL (reference sequence). cDNA encoding TCR beta was synthesized via 5'RACE template switching incorporating UMIs. TCRdb re-called the 5' RACE reads and gives one entry per CDR3 protein, without DNA. Listed are 350,000 to 500,000 distinct CDR3 sequences; less than 7.5% falls within the top ten. This chain uses TRBV3-1 with TRBJ2-5; there is no DNA to check the TCRdb D call of TRBD2. The specimen was blood T cells: a sorted CD56 or NKG2C T cell subset, CD4+ or CD8+ T cells, or bulk PBMC T cells (not recorded which). This clonotype originated in a woman between 18 and 75 years old in good health. The chain's CDR3 is CASTDSGGAGETQYF.